These 30 T cell receptor beta chains were all obtained from the same sample, sequenced in a study of cytomegalovirus exposure and HLA in healthy donors (dated by TCRdb to 2017 to 2019). The method behind the library was the immunoSEQ multiplex PCR assay. For the multiplex PCR, a mixture combining 60 forward primers for TCR Vbeta segments and 13 reverse primers for TCR Jbeta segments was used. As stored in TCRdb, this immuneACCESS dataset retains in-frame rearrangements with V and J assigned. A fraction of the clones does not appear; measured against another copy, unresolved V genes explain less than half of the discrepancy, and the remainder lacks a known reason. Within this sample are about 130,000 clones, with roughly 63% of them counted one time only. The biggest ten clones account for roughly 1.6% of the sample. Sequencing was carried out using PBMCs. The receptors derive from a man younger than 40 in good health and CMV-seropositive.

The CDR3 bases are TGCGCCAGCAGCCAAGAACCGGGTAGTGGCTACACCTTC. This codes for CASSQEPGSGYTF. J is TRBJ1-2 and V is TRBV4-1; no reliable D call. Germline V CDR1 and CDR2: MGHRA, YSYEKL. V was trimmed by 0 bases and J by 7 bases, leaving 9 bases between them. The CDR3 sequence is 13 residues long.

V is TRBV6-6 and J is TRBJ2-2; TRBD1 matches 8 bases. CDR3 length: 16 amino acids. With 2 bases clipped from V and 2 bases from J, the junction kept 4 bases outside the gene matches. Germline-derived CDR1 and CDR2 are MNHNY and SVGAGI (reference sequence). CDR3 region: CASSYGSGGNTGELFF. As DNA, the CDR3 is TGTGCCAGCAGTTACGGTTCAGGGGGCAACACCGGGGAGCTGTTTTTT.

This chain connects TRBV6-1 to TRBJ1-1, with 9 bases that match TRBD1. The CDR3 is 16 residues long. The J segment lost 4 bases and the V segment lost 0 bases, leaving 6 bases of the junction unmatched. The germline CDR1 and CDR2 sequences are MNHNS and SASEGT. CDR3 protein: CASSEATGTGSTEAFF. CDR3 nucleotides: TGTGCCAGCAGTGAAGCGACCGGGACAGGGAGCACTGAAGCTTTCTTT.

The sample holds a few counts of this clone. The chain is built from TRBV5-4 and TRBJ2-5; the match to TRBD2 covers 12 bases. The end of the DNA aligns better with TRBJ2-7, so the J call may be wrong. The V gene's germline CDR1 is SGHNT and CDR2 YYREEE (reference sequence). The CDR3 totals 15 residues. CDR3 amino acids: CASSSVTSGSSEQYF. Written as DNA, the CDR3 is TGTGCCAGCAGCTCTGTGACTAGCGGGAGCTCCGAGCAGTACTTC.

This chain links TRBV29-1 with TRBJ2-5, with TRBD2 identical over 14 bases. Germline values: CDR1 SQVTM, CDR2 ANQGSEA. With 4 bases clipped from V and 5 bases from J, the junction kept 3 bases outside the gene matches. The CDR3 consists of 14 residues. CDR3 nucleotide sequence: TGCAGCGTTGGGACTAGCGGGAGGTGGGAGACCCAGTACTTC. It yields the protein CSVGTSGRWETQYF.

The V and J genes are TRBV11-2 and TRBJ1-4; 9 nucleotides agree with TRBD1. This CDR3 contains 15 residues. Germline V gene data show CDR1 as SGHAT and CDR2 as FQNNGV. The junction had 8 bases not matched to a gene; V was cut back by 4 bases and J by 8 bases. CDR3 sequence (DNA): TGTGCCAGCAGCTCGACGACAGGGGGGTACGAAAAACTGTTTTTT. It codes for CASSSTTGGYEKLFF.

The gene calls are TRBV9 and TRBJ1-2; TRBD1 matches at 9 bases. This CDR3 contains 13 residues. CDR1 SGDLS and CDR2 YYNGEE come from the germline V gene. With 5 bases clipped from V and 4 bases from J, the junction kept 3 bases outside the gene matches. The CDR3 sequence: CASSRTGAYGYTF. DNA for the CDR3: TGTGCCAGCAGTAGGACAGGGGCCTATGGCTACACCTTC.

This clone appeared a few times. J is TRBJ2-7 and V is TRBV10-3, with 7 bases fitting TRBD1. V was pared by 2 bases and J by 7 bases, with 11 bases of the junction left unmatched. The CDR3 runs to 15 residues. Germline CDR1 ENHRY, CDR2 SYGVKD. The chain's CDR3 is CAISEATGAFEEQYF. The CDR3 coding sequence is TGTGCCATCAGTGAGGCTACAGGGGCCTTCGAGGAGCAGTACTTC.

This chain links TRBV10-1 with TRBJ2-2, with 9 positions matching TRBD2. V lost 8 bases, J lost 6 bases, and 7 bases stayed unmatched. Germline CDR1 reads WNHNN; CDR2 reads SYGVQD (reference sequence). The CDR3 loop spans 14 amino acids. DNA of the CDR3: TGCGCCAGCCGGGGGACTAGCAGCTCCGGGGAGCTGTTTTTT. This codes for CASRGTSSSGELFF.

The J gene is TRBJ1-3, the V gene TRBV6-6; D perhaps matches TRBD1 (5 bases). CDR1 and CDR2 from the germline V gene are MNHNY and SVGAGI (reference sequence). V was cut by 7 bases and J by 0 bases, with 13 bases left in between. This CDR3 has 15 amino acids. This chain's CDR3 is CASTPGRDSGNTIYF. CDR3 DNA sequence: TGTGCCAGCACACCCGGCAGGGACTCTGGAAACACCATATATTTT.

This clone was counted a single time. This chain links TRBV28 with TRBJ1-4; D is possibly TRBD1 (6 bases). Trimming stripped 6 bases from V and 4 bases from J, with 12 bases between. In germline, CDR1 is MDHEN, CDR2 SYDVKM. This CDR3 contains 14 residues. As DNA, the CDR3 is TGTGCCAGCAGAGACAGGCGCAGTAATGAAAAACTGTTTTTT. Amino acid sequence: CASRDRRSNEKLFF.

This rearrangement joins TRBV11-2 to TRBJ2-3; TRBD2 matches at 9 bases. Germline V gene data show CDR1 as SGHAT and CDR2 as FQNNGV. The ends lost 0 bases at V and 2 bases at J; junction bases unmatched: 12. This CDR3 comprises 19 residues. The CDR3 loop reads CASSLDGLGLAPLTDTQYF. The CDR3 DNA reads TGTGCCAGCAGCTTAGATGGTCTCGGACTAGCGCCCCTCACAGATACGCAGTATTTT.

Turning to this clone: Mismatch with germline at one junction end may stem from a read error. The chain joins TRBV6-6 to TRBJ1-1; D is unclear. The CDR3 has 13 residues. In germline, CDR1 is MNHNY, CDR2 SVGAGI (reference sequence). The CDR3 loop reads CASSPREVGSASF. As DNA, the CDR3 is TGTGCCAGCAGCCCCCGGGAGGTCGGTTCTGCTTCCTTT.

The chain uses TRBV11-1 and TRBJ2-7; the D gene is possibly TRBD2 (6 bases). The CDR3 is made up of 16 amino acids. Looked up from germline, CDR1 is SGHAT and CDR2 is FQDESV (reference sequence). The V end was cut by 0 bases, the J end by 6 bases, with 18 bases between. CDR3 DNA sequence: TGTGCCAGCAGCTTAGCGTCGCCAAGGTGGGGAGGCGAGCAGTACTTC. Protein product: CASSLASPRWGGEQYF.

This clone came up once. This chain links TRBV2 with TRBJ2-7; TRBD1 is a possible D gene (7 bases). Per germline, CDR1 SNHLY and CDR2 FYNNEI. The CDR3 consists of 14 residues. Trimming removed 6 bases from V and 1 base from J, with 13 bases in between. In nucleotides, the CDR3 is TGTGCCAGCAGGGCACAGGGGACTTCCTACGAGCAGTACTTC. Amino acids: CASRAQGTSYEQYF.

The chain recombines TRBV5-4 with TRBJ2-3, with a weak D call TRBD1 (6 bases). Germline lookup yields CDR1 SGHNT and CDR2 YYREEE (reference sequence). CDR3 length: 13 amino acids. V was trimmed by 0 bases and J by 5 bases, leaving 7 bases between them. CDR3 region: CASSLEGGDTQYF. The CDR3 DNA is TGTGCCAGCAGCTTGGAAGGGGGAGATACGCAGTATTTT. Supplemented by reference TRBV5-4 and TRBJ2-3, the full variable domain reads ETGVTQSPTHLIKTRGQQVTLRCSSQSGHNTVSWYQQALGQGPQFIFQYYREEENGRGNFPPRFSGLQFPNYSSELNVNALELDDSALYLCASSLEGGDTQYFGPGTRLTVL.

This clone was counted only a few times. The rearrangement links TRBV28 to TRBJ1-5; TRBD1 might be the D (5 bases). CDR1 is MDHEN, CDR2 SYDVKM, per germline. CDR3 length equals 17 residues. V gave up 2 bases and J gave up 6 bases, with 20 bases separating them. The CDR3: CASSLEVQAFFGQPQHF. The CDR3 DNA sequence: TGTGCCAGCAGTTTAGAAGTACAGGCCTTCTTTGGTCAGCCCCAGCATTTT.

V usage is TRBV9 and J usage is TRBJ2-7; D uncertain. Per the germline V gene, CDR1 is SGDLS and CDR2 is YYNGEE. This CDR3 spans 18 amino acids. V lost 0 bases and J lost 1, with 20 bases in between. The CDR3 sequence is CASSVGPTAELLSYEQYF. CDR3 nucleotides: TGTGCCAGCAGCGTAGGACCAACGGCCGAATTACTATCCTACGAGCAGTACTTC.

In its sample, this clone was seen a few times. The DNA of the CDR3 is TGTGCCAGCAGCGCGGGGGGGGGCTTCGTGGAAAAACTGTTTTTT. This sequence encodes CASSAGGGFVEKLFF. J is TRBJ1-4 and V is TRBV7-6; TRBD1 is a possible D gene (6 bases). The V end was cut by 5 bases, the J end by 8 bases, with 18 bases between. There are 15 residues in the CDR3. Germline V gene data show CDR1 as SGHVS and CDR2 as FNYEAQ. Full variable domain (missing parts from reference TRBV7-6 and TRBJ1-4): GAGVSQSPRYKVTKRGQDVALRCDPISGHVSLYWYRQALGQGPEFLTYFNYEAQQDKSGLPNDRFSAERPEGSISTLTIQRTEQRDSAMYRCASSAGGGFVEKLFFGSGTQLSVL.

The V and J genes are TRBV5-4 and TRBJ2-7; TRBD2 matches at 7 bases. From germline, CDR1 is SGHNT and CDR2 YYREEE (reference sequence). CDR3 length equals 16 residues. Trimming at V came to 3 bases and at J to 3 bases, leaving 12 bases not matched to a gene. CDR3 DNA: TGTGCCAGCAGCTGGGCCCCCTATGGCGGGAGCTACGAGCAGTACTTC. It encodes CASSWAPYGGSYEQYF.

This clone was recorded a few times. The CDR3 is CASSIKQGYTGELFF. CDR3 in DNA: TGTGCCAGCAGCATTAAACAGGGGTACACCGGGGAGCTGTTTTTT. The J gene is TRBJ2-2, the V gene TRBV9; 7 bases fit TRBD1. Germline V gene sequence: CDR1 SGDLS, CDR2 YYNGEE. V lost 4 bases to trimming and J lost 3 bases; unmatched junction nucleotides: 6. This CDR3 has 15 amino acids.

The chain uses TRBV15 and TRBJ2-7, with 10 nucleotides matching TRBD1. The CDR3 is 14 residues long. V shed 5 bases, J shed 3 bases, and the junction held 4 bases outside the gene matches. The germline gives CDR1 LNHNV, CDR2 YYDKDF (reference sequence). The CDR3 nucleotides read TGTGCCACCAGCTACCGGGACAGGGGCTACGAGCAGTACTTC. Its protein is CATSYRDRGYEQYF.

This chain connects TRBV7-8 to TRBJ2-7; 8 nucleotides line up with TRBD1. The CDR3 runs to 13 residues. With V trimmed by 6 bases and J by 3 bases, 4 bases remained unmatched. In germline, CDR1 is SGHVS, CDR2 FQNEAQ. As DNA, the CDR3 is TGTGCCAGCAGGGTGACAGGGGTCTACGAGCAGTACTTC. Translation gives CASRVTGVYEQYF.

This clone was detected once. The chain links TRBV4-2 to TRBJ2-7, with 10 bases that match TRBD2. The CDR3 covers 16 residues. V shed 0 bases and J 3 bases; nucleotides not matched to a gene: 5. From germline, CDR1 is LGHNA and CDR2 YNFKEQ. For the CDR3, the DNA is TGTGCCAGCAGCCAAGAAATGAGCGGGAGGGACTACGAGCAGTACTTC. Protein sequence: CASSQEMSGRDYEQYF.

The chain employs TRBV9 and TRBJ1-1; maybe TRBD1 (5 bases). Between the trimmed V and J ends, which lost 0 bases and 4 bases, there was a span of 13 bases. The CDR3 is 15 amino acids. The germline V gene has CDR1 SGDLS and CDR2 YYNGEE. Here the CDR3 reads CASSVGGVSGTEAFF. In DNA form, the CDR3 reads TGTGCCAGCAGCGTAGGGGGGGTATCGGGCACTGAAGCTTTCTTT.

This chain links TRBV2 with TRBJ2-1; 9 bases map to TRBD2. Unmatched junction bases numbered 4, after V lost 6 bases and J lost 4 bases. The CDR3 extends over 14 amino acids. Looked up from germline, CDR1 is SNHLY and CDR2 is FYNNEI. DNA for the CDR3: TGTGCCAGCAGGAGACTAGCGGAGTACAATGAGCAGTTCTTC. It specifies CASRRLAEYNEQFF.

This clone was detected once. The gene calls are TRBV2 and TRBJ1-5, with 7 bases aligning to TRBD1. The CDR3 totals 13 residues. Germline lookup yields CDR1 SNHLY and CDR2 FYNNEI. V shed 3 bases, J shed 5 bases, and the junction held 1 base outside the gene matches. Here the CDR3 reads CASSDQGDQPQHF. CDR3 coding DNA: TGTGCCAGCAGTGATCAGGGGGATCAGCCCCAGCATTTT. Combining the CDR3 with reference TRBV2 and TRBJ1-5 gives the whole variable domain EPEVTQTPSHQVTQMGQEVILRCVPISNHLYFYWYRQILGQKVEFLVSFYNNEISEKSEIFDDQFSVERPDGSNFTLKIRSTKLEDSAMYFCASSDQGDQPQHFGDGTRLSIL.

V gene TRBV5-1 combines with J gene TRBJ2-3; D may be TRBD2 (5 bases). Germline-derived CDR1 and CDR2 are SGHRS and YFSETQ. V lost 1 base, J lost 1 base, and 10 bases lay in between. This CDR3 is built from 15 residues. CDR3 sequence: CASSLPSGGTDTQYF. CDR3 bases: TGCGCCAGCAGCTTGCCAAGCGGCGGCACAGATACGCAGTATTTT.

This rearrangement joins TRBV4-3 to TRBJ1-2; 7 bases fit TRBD1. Per the germline V gene, CDR1 is LGHNA and CDR2 is YSLEER. The ends lost 4 bases at V and 4 bases at J; junction bases unmatched: 12. There are 16 residues in the CDR3. CDR3 residues: CASSRPGDSRFYGYTF. CDR3 bases: TGCGCCAGCAGCCGCCCCGGGGACAGCCGCTTCTATGGCTACACCTTC.

This chain links TRBV5-5 with TRBJ2-1, with a weak D call TRBD2 (5 bases). V lost 4 bases, J lost 4 bases, and 12 bases lay in between. From germline, CDR1 is SGHKS and CDR2 YYEKEE (reference sequence). The CDR3 covers 14 residues. For the CDR3, the DNA is TGTGCCAGCAGCGCCGAGCAGCGGTACAATGAGCAGTTCTTC. Its translation is CASSAEQRYNEQFF.